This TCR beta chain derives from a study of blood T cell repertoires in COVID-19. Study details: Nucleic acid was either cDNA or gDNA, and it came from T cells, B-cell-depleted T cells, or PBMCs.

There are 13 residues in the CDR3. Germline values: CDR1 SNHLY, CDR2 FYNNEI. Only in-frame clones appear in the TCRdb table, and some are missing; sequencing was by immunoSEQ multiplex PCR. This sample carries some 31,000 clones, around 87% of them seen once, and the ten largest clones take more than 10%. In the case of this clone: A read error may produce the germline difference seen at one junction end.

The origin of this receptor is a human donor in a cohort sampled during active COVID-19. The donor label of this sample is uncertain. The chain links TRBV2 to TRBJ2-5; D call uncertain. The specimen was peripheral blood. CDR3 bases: TGTGCCAGCAGCCGACTTGTCCAAGCGACCCAGTACTTC. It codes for CASSRLVQATQYF.